The 8 T cell receptor beta chains listed next were all sequenced from one sample in a study of blood T cell repertoires in COVID-19. Produced via immunoSEQ multiplex PCR; TCRdb's table is partial and in-frame only. The profile covers about 210,000 clones, with around 81% appearing a single time and more than 8.5% taken by the ten largest. Specimen: PBMCs or T cells enriched from blood (not recorded which). The receptors were sampled from a woman in her fifties or sixties with acute COVID-19.

This sequence joins TRBV12-1 and TRBJ2-3; the D call of TRBD2 is as the table states it, not checked on the DNA. TRBV12-1 is an annotated pseudogene. This CDR3 has 17 residues. CDR3 nucleotides: TGTGCCAGCAGCTTTGTAGCGGGGGAGGGATACACAGATACGCAGTATTTT. Its protein product is CASSFVAGEGYTDTQYF.

This sequence joins TRBV6-2 or TRBV6-3 and TRBJ2-4, with 15 bases that match TRBD2. Germline V gives CDR1 MNHEY, CDR2 SVGEGT. V lost 4 bases and J lost 6; bases outside the gene matches: 4. CDR3 length: 16 residues. CDR3 coding DNA: TGTGCCAGCAGTTCCGGACTAGCGGGGGGGCGAAACATTCAGTACTTC. Translation: CASSSGLAGGRNIQYF.

The gene calls are TRBV9 and TRBJ2-7; 9 nucleotides agree with TRBD1. Germline CDR1 and CDR2: SGDLS and YYNGEE. V dropped 0 bases and J dropped 3; count of bases not matched to a gene: 4. The CDR3 spans 15 residues. The CDR3 loop reads CASSVAGQGLYEQYF. The CDR3 nucleotides are TGTGCCAGCAGCGTAGCTGGACAGGGGCTCTACGAGCAGTACTTC.

The V call is TRBV5-1, the J call TRBJ1-3, with D perhaps matching TRBD1 (6 bases). CDR1 is SGHRS and CDR2 is YFSETQ in the germline V gene. V lost 0 bases to trimming and J lost 0 bases, with 10 bases between them. This CDR3 is 16 amino acids long. The CDR3 sequence: CASSLGQVYSGNTIYF. CDR3 in DNA: TGCGCCAGCAGCTTGGGACAGGTATACTCTGGAAACACCATATATTTT.

The chain combines TRBV14 with TRBJ1-1; D is ambiguous. The CDR3 length is 13 residues. Between the trimmed V and J ends, which lost 8 bases and 0 bases, there was a span of 10 bases. Germline V CDR1 and CDR2: SGHDN, FVKESK. CDR3 loop: CASRGQLNTEAFF. The CDR3, as DNA: TGTGCCAGCCGCGGGCAGTTGAACACTGAAGCTTTCTTT.

The chain recombines TRBV5-1 with TRBJ2-3; 14 bases match TRBD2. Germline assignment: CDR1 SGHRS and CDR2 YFSETQ. Germline trimming cut 4 bases from V and 5 bases from J; bases unmatched to any gene: 3. The CDR3 spans 15 residues. The CDR3 DNA reads TGCGCCAGCAGCCGACTAGCGGGAGGGAGAGATACGCAGTATTTT. Translated: CASSRLAGGRDTQYF.

This clone was counted only a few times. J is TRBJ2-7 and V is TRBV5-1, with TRBD2 matching 11 bases. The junction had 11 bases not matched to a gene; V was cut back by 7 bases and J by 5 bases. This CDR3 is built from 15 residues. The germline V gene has CDR1 SGHRS and CDR2 YFSETQ. CDR3 sequence reads: CASSRETSGKDEQYF. For the CDR3, the DNA is TGCGCCAGCTCCCGGGAGACTAGCGGGAAGGACGAGCAGTACTTC.

V and J are TRBV11-3 and TRBJ1-3; D is perhaps TRBD1 (6 bases). Germline assignment: CDR1 SGHNT and CDR2 YENEEA. Trimming took 5 bases from V and 2 from J, leaving 19 bases between them. The CDR3 is 17 amino acids. As DNA, the CDR3 is TGTGCCAGCAGCCCAAGGCCCCTAGGGGGAACTGGAAACACCATATATTTT. Its translation: CASSPRPLGGTGNTIYF.